This T cell receptor (beta chain) is drawn from a study of technical replicates of blood from a handful of donors. TCRdb keeps only in-frame clones here, not all; method: immunoSEQ multiplex PCR. The sample has about 95,000 clones, approximately 95% seen once. Sample: T cells isolated from PBMCs. The receptor was derived from a human donor in good health.

CDR3 residues: CASSSYLGEETQYF. The CDR3 bases are TGTGCCAGCAGTTCCTACCTCGGGGAAGAGACCCAGTACTTC. The chain joins TRBV6-6 to TRBJ2-5, with D tentatively TRBD2 (5 bases). CDR3 length: 14 amino acids. V lost 4 bases and J lost 3, with 12 bases in between. Germline V gene lookup returns CDR1 MNHNY and CDR2 SVGAGI (reference sequence).